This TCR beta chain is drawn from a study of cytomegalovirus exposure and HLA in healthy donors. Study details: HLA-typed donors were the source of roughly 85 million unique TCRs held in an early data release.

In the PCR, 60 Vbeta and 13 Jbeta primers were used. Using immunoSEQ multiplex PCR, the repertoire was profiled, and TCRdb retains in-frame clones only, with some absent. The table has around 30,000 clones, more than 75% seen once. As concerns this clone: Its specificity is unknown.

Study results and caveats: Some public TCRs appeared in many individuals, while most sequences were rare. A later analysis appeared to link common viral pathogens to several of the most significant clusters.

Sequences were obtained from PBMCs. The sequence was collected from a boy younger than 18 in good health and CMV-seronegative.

CDR3 in amino acids: CASSFGSGIEKLFF. The CDR3 coding sequence is TGCGCCAGCAGCTTTGGGTCAGGGATCGAAAAACTGTTTTTT. The genes are TRBV5-1 and TRBJ1-4; D is perhaps TRBD1 (5 bases). Germline CDR1 reads SGHRS; CDR2 reads YFSETQ. The V end was cut by 2 bases, the J end by 8 bases, with 13 bases between. CDR3 size: 14 residues.